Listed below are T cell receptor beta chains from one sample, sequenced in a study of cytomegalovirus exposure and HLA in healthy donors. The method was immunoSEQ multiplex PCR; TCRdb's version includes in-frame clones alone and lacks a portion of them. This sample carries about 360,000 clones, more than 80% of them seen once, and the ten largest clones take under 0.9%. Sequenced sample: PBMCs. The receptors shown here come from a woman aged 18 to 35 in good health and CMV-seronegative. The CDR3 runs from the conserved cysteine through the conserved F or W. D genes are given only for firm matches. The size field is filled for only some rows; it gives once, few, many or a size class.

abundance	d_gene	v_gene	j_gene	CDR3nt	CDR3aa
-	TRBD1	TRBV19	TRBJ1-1	TGTGCCACGGGACAGAGAAACACTGAAGCTTTCTTT	CATGQRNTEAFF
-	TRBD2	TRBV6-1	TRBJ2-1	TGTGCCAGCAGTCCTGCGGGGGGGCACAATGAGCAGTTCTTC	CASSPAGGHNEQFF
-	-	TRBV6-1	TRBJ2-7	TGTGCCAGCTCCCCGGGGTTGCCCTACGAGCAGTACTTC	CASSPGLPYEQYF
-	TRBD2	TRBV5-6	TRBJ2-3	TGTGCCAGCAGCTCTAGGACTAGCGGGATTCGAGGAGATACGCAGTATTTT	CASSSRTSGIRGDTQYF
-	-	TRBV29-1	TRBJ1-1	TGCAGCGCCCATCAGACCCCCAGAGGGACTGAAGCTTTCTTT	CSAHQTPRGTEAFF
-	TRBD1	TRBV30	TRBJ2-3	TGTGCCTGGAGTGTACAGGGGTCAGATACGCAGTATTTT	CAWSVQGSDTQYF
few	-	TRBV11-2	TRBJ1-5	TGTGCCAGCAGCCTCCGCCCCAAGCGGCCCCAGCATTTT	CASSLRPKRPQHF
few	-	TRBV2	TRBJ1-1	TGTGCCAGCAGTGTCAGGGCCTGGGAAGCTTTCTTT	CASSVRAWEAFF
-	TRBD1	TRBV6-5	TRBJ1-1	TGTGCCAGCAGAAGAGGGGACAGGATGAACACTGAAGCTTTCTTT	CASRRGDRMNTEAFF
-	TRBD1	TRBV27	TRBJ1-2	TGTGCCAGCAGGAGAGACAGGGAGTATCCCTATGGCTACACCTTC	CASRRDREYPYGYTF